The 16 T cell receptor beta chains below were found in one sample sequenced in a study of CD8+ T cells in alopecia areata. Sequencing templates came from extracted RNA that was reverse transcribed into cDNA. Clones were read by immunoSEQ multiplex PCR, and TCRdb kept only the in-frame ones, dropping some. This sample yields roughly 220,000 clones, of which 66% are seen a single time; roughly 1.2% belongs to the top ten. Specified treatment: oral pan-JAK inhibitor, 5-10 mg twice daily. The sample was CD4+ T cells sorted from blood, taken between weeks 44 and 45, from a patient treated with tofacitinib. All receptors derive from a human donor with alopecia areata.

J is TRBJ2-1 and V is TRBV7-2, with 9 bases aligning to TRBD2. V lost 2 bases to trimming and J lost 5 bases; unmatched junction nucleotides: 13. CDR1 is SGHTA and CDR2 is FQGNSA in the germline V gene. CDR3 length: 18 amino acids. CDR3 in amino acids: CASSLLGGSGGLNNEQFF. CDR3 nucleotides: TGTGCCAGCAGCTTATTGGGAGGTAGCGGGGGTTTGAACAATGAGCAGTTCTTC.

The rearrangement uses TRBV5-1 and TRBJ1-1; D not certain. Germline V gene data show CDR1 as SGHRS and CDR2 as YFSETQ. V was trimmed by 4 bases and J by 1 base, leaving 14 bases between them. The CDR3 has 15 residues. The CDR3 sequence: CASSTRGDPNTEAFF. CDR3 sequence (DNA): TGCGCCAGCAGCACTCGGGGAGACCCGAACACTGAAGCTTTCTTT. Full variable domain (missing parts from reference TRBV5-1 and TRBJ1-1): KAGVTQTPRYLIKTRGQQVTLSCSPISGHRSVSWYQQTPGQGLQFLFEYFSETQRNKGNFPGRFSGRQFSNSRSEMNVSTLELGDSALYLCASSTRGDPNTEAFFGQGTRLTVV.

Concerning this clone itself: Other DNA sequences in this sample translate to the same CDR3. This chain uses TRBV30 with TRBJ1-5, with TRBD1 as a possible D gene (5 bases). This CDR3 region has 13 residues. CDR1 is GTSNPN and CDR2 is SVGIG in the germline V gene (reference sequence). The V end was cut by 0 bases, the J end by 6 bases, with 9 bases between. CDR3 DNA sequence: TGTGCCTGGAGTGTACGTGGGGGTCAGCCCCAGCATTTT. This gives the protein CAWSVRGGQPQHF. Drawing the rest from reference TRBV30 and TRBJ1-5, the complete variable domain is SQTIHQWPATLVQPVGSPLSLECTVEGTSNPNLYWYRQAAGRGLQLLFYSVGIGQISSEVPQNLSASRPQDRQFILSSKKLLLSDSGFYLCAWSVRGGQPQHFGDGTRLSIL.

With regard to this clone: Other DNA sequences in the same sample also yield this CDR3. This chain joins TRBV4-3 and TRBJ1-6; D is undetermined. The V end lost 0 bases, the J end lost 7 bases, and 7 bases lay between the germline ends. CDR3 length equals 14 residues. CDR1 and CDR2 (germline): LGHNA, YSLEER. CDR3 bases: TGCGCCAGCAGCCAAGATAGCGGGAATTCACCCCTCCACTTT. It is translated as CASSQDSGNSPLHF.

This chain links TRBV30 with TRBJ1-2, with 7 bases aligning to TRBD1. Germline CDR1 GTSNPN, CDR2 SVGIG (reference sequence). CDR3 size: 14 residues. J lost 2 bases, V lost 3 bases, and 6 bases had no gene match. In DNA form, the CDR3 reads TGTGCCTGGAGGGAGACAGGGCCGAACTATGGCTACACCTTC. It encodes CAWRETGPNYGYTF.

V is TRBV25-1 and J is TRBJ1-6; a weak D match, TRBD1 (5 bases). V was cut by 7 bases and J by 7 bases, with 11 bases left in between. This CDR3 is built from 13 residues. Germline V gives CDR1 MGHDK, CDR2 SYGVNS. CDR3 nucleotides: TGTGCCAGCACCGGCAGGGCGAATTCACCCCTCCACTTT. Its protein product is CASTGRANSPLHF.

In this sample, this clone turned up a few times. J is TRBJ2-7 and V is TRBV5-1; the D gene could be TRBD1 or TRBD2 (5 bases each). CDR1 and CDR2 from the germline V gene are SGHRS and YFSETQ. Trimming left V 2 bases short and J 5 bases short, with 17 bases between. This CDR3 contains 15 residues. CDR3 nucleotide sequence: TGCGCCAGCAGCTTCCAAGACCGGGGCCGGGACGAGCAGTACTTC. It translates to CASSFQDRGRDEQYF.

V is TRBV5-1 and J is TRBJ1-5; D is ambiguous. The length of the CDR3 is 16 residues. Germline CDR1 reads SGHRS; CDR2 reads YFSETQ. Deletions cut 0 bases from V and 4 bases from J, with 14 bases between. In DNA, the CDR3 is TGCGCCAGCAGCTTGGGGGCTGTAGGAGTGAATCAGCCCCAGCATTTT. As protein: CASSLGAVGVNQPQHF.

V gene TRBV4-3 combines with J gene TRBJ2-3; 12 bases match TRBD1. With 4 bases clipped from V and 3 bases from J, the junction kept 5 bases outside the gene matches. CDR1 LGHNA and CDR2 YSLEER come from the germline V gene. This CDR3 is built from 16 residues. The CDR3 nucleotides are TGCGCCAGCAGCCTGGGACAGGGGGCAGGAACAGATACGCAGTATTTT. It codes for CASSLGQGAGTDTQYF.

The chain carries TRBV19 and TRBJ2-5; 9 nucleotides align to TRBD2. V was pared by 3 bases and J by 3 bases, with 5 bases of the junction left unmatched. The CDR3 is 15 residues long. CDR1 is LNHDA, CDR2 SQIVND, per germline (reference sequence). The CDR3 sequence is CASSIRTSEEETQYF. DNA of the CDR3: TGTGCCAGTAGTATTAGGACTAGCGAGGAAGAGACCCAGTACTTC. Full variable domain (missing parts from reference TRBV19 and TRBJ2-5): DGGITQSPKYLFRKEGQNVTLSCEQNLNHDAMYWYRQDPGQGLRLIYYSQIVNDFQKGDIAEGYSVSREKKESFPLTVTSAQKNPTAFYLCASSIRTSEEETQYFGPGTRLLVL.

The CDR3 sequence: CASSGRQPQHF. DNA for the CDR3: TGTGCCAGCAGTGGCCGGCAGCCCCAGCATTTT. The chain carries TRBV25-1 and TRBJ1-5; D call uncertain. V was pared by 4 bases and J by 7 bases, with 5 bases between. Germline lookup yields CDR1 MGHDK and CDR2 SYGVNS. CDR3 length: 11 amino acids.

Many counts were recorded for this clone. The V and J genes are TRBV7-9 and TRBJ1-1, with D unclear. Germline V gene data show CDR1 as SEHNR and CDR2 as FQNEAQ (reference sequence). V lost 5 bases and J 11 bases, leaving 18 bases between the germline ends. The CDR3 spans 13 residues. The CDR3 loop reads CASSLGVTNLAFF. In DNA, the CDR3 is TGTGCCAGCAGCCTGGGCGTGACCAACCTCGCTTTCTTT.

This chain connects TRBV2 to TRBJ1-5, with 8 bases that match TRBD1. The CDR3 runs to 13 residues. V lost 4 bases and J lost 4; bases outside the gene matches: 0. Germline V gives CDR1 SNHLY, CDR2 FYNNEI. Here the CDR3 DNA reads TGTGCCAGCAGTGGGACAGGGAATCAGCCCCAGCATTTT. This translates into CASSGTGNQPQHF.

The V and J genes are TRBV2 and TRBJ1-6; D is possibly TRBD1 (5 bases). This CDR3 is built from 15 residues. Trimming cost V 7 bases and J 6 bases, with 16 bases left between them. Germline V gene sequence: CDR1 SNHLY, CDR2 FYNNEI. The chain's CDR3 is CASIGDPWRNSPLHF. The CDR3 DNA reads as TGTGCCAGCATAGGGGATCCCTGGCGTAATTCACCCCTCCACTTT.

As regards this clone: Other DNA sequences in the sample encode the same CDR3. The chain combines TRBV29-1 with TRBJ2-7, with 8 bases matching TRBD1. Losses at the gene ends were 6 bases for V and 3 bases for J; bases not matched to a gene: 4. The CDR3 consists of 12 residues. Germline-derived CDR1 and CDR2 are SQVTM and ANQGSEA. In nucleotides, the CDR3 is TGCAGCGTCGGACAGGGAAACTACGAGCAGTACTTC. Translating gives CSVGQGNYEQYF.

This chain joins TRBV11-2 and TRBJ2-7; maybe TRBD1 (7 bases). V was shortened by 4 bases and J by 5 bases, with 21 bases between the two germline ends. Germline V lookup: CDR1 SGHAT, CDR2 FQNNGV. The CDR3 is 16 amino acids. Written as DNA, the CDR3 is TGTGCCAGCAGCTCCTTAACACGGAGGGGGCTCGACGAGCAGTACTTC. Its translation is CASSSLTRRGLDEQYF.